The 32 T cell receptor beta chains reported below all come from one sample, sequenced in a study of T cells in Graves' hyperthyroidism and ophthalmopathy. There were TCR beta CDR3 regions amplified from RNA transcripts. During a first-round RT-PCR of the TCR CDR3, the HTBI primer set was used. TCRdb reprocessed the multiplex PCR reads via MiXCR and lists one record per CDR3 protein. Here the sample spans approximately 690,000 distinct CDR3 sequences, about 20% being singletons. The sample was blood. These receptors came from a man younger than 40 with Graves' ophthalmopathy.

The chain is built from TRBV6-1 and TRBJ2-5; 7 bases agree with TRBD2. The CDR3 totals 16 residues. Germline V CDR1 and CDR2: MNHNS, SASEGT. With V trimmed by 5 bases and J by 5 bases, 14 bases remained unmatched. DNA for the CDR3: TGTGCCAGCAGTCAAAGGGCCATAGCGGGTTGGGAGACCCAGTACTTC. Amino acids: CASSQRAIAGWETQYF.

This clonotype was detected many times. The V call is TRBV2, the J call TRBJ2-4, with a tentative D call TRBD2 (6 bases). This CDR3 contains 15 residues. V lost 7 bases and J 0 bases, leaving 13 bases between the germline ends. CDR1 is SNHLY, CDR2 FYNNEI, per germline. The CDR3 DNA is TGTGCCAGCAAGAGGCGGGAATTAGCCAAAAACATTCAGTACTTC. Residues: CASKRRELAKNIQYF.

At least ten counts were recorded for this clonotype. V gene TRBV24-1 combines with J gene TRBJ2-7, with 8 bases fitting TRBD1. The CDR3 consists of 13 residues. J lost 2 bases, V lost 7 bases, and 3 bases had no gene match. Germline V gives CDR1 KGHDR, CDR2 SFDVKD. CDR3 DNA: TGTGCCACCAGGGACAGGGACACCTACGAGCAGTACTTC. This sequence encodes CATRDRDTYEQYF.

This clonotype was counted at least ten times. The V call is TRBV30, the J call TRBJ2-1; 9 nucleotides match TRBD1. The CDR3 has 17 amino acids. Germline V gene data show CDR1 as GTSNPN and CDR2 as SVGIG (reference sequence). With 2 bases clipped from V and 0 bases from J, the junction kept 8 bases outside the gene matches. The CDR3 nucleotides read TGTGCCTGGAGTTCACCGGGACAGGGTAGCTCCTACAATGAGCAGTTCTTC. Its protein product is CAWSSPGQGSSYNEQFF.

V usage is TRBV28 and J usage is TRBJ1-5, with D possibly TRBD1 on 6 matching bases. CDR1 is MDHEN and CDR2 is SYDVKM in the germline V gene. V lost 6 bases, J lost 0 bases, and 15 bases lay in between. The CDR3 sequence is 16 residues long. The CDR3 region is CASRFYQGNSNQPQHF. For the CDR3, the DNA is TGTGCCAGCAGATTTTATCAGGGGAATAGCAATCAGCCCCAGCATTTT.

V and J are TRBV7-9 and TRBJ1-2; 7 positions agree with TRBD1. The germline V gene encodes CDR1 SEHNR and CDR2 FQNEAQ (reference sequence). The CDR3 sequence is 16 residues long. Losses at the gene ends were 5 bases for V and 3 bases for J; bases not matched to a gene: 12. CDR3 sequence: CASSAFTQGLDYGYTF. In nucleotides, the CDR3 is TGTGCCAGCAGCGCTTTTACACAGGGGCTGGACTATGGCTACACCTTC. The full variable domain, its missing parts supplied by reference TRBV7-9 and TRBJ1-2, is DTGVSQNPRHKITKRGQNVTFRCDPISEHNRLYWYRQTLGQGPEFLTYFQNEAQLEKSRLLSDRFSAERPKGSFSTLEIQRTEQGDSAMYLCASSAFTQGLDYGYTFGSGTRLTVV.

This clonotype was detected a few times. The chain employs TRBV28 and TRBJ1-1; possibly TRBD1 for D (5 bases). Germline assignment: CDR1 MDHEN and CDR2 SYDVKM. The V end was cut by 9 bases, the J end by 3 bases, with 17 bases between. This CDR3 contains 14 residues. The CDR3, as DNA: TGTGCCAGTACACCTACTTGGGGGGACACTGAAGCTTTCTTT. This translates into CASTPTWGDTEAFF.

This clonotype came up a few times. V and J are TRBV7-8 and TRBJ2-7; D gene unclear. Germline V gene data show CDR1 as SGHVS and CDR2 as FQNEAQ. The V end was cut by 6 bases, the J end by 2 bases, with 11 bases between. There are 13 residues in the CDR3. The CDR3 reads CASSFPTAYEQYF. In DNA, the CDR3 is TGTGCCAGCAGTTTCCCGACCGCCTACGAGCAGTACTTC.

The chain combines TRBV18 with TRBJ1-4; 8 nucleotides align to TRBD1. The CDR3 sequence is 15 residues long. Germline V gene lookup returns CDR1 KGHSH and CDR2 LQKENI. V gave up 3 bases and J gave up 7 bases; unmatched junction bases: 7. CDR3 residues: CASSPRQGSSEKLFF. DNA of the CDR3: TGTGCCAGCTCACCGCGACAGGGGAGTAGTGAAAAACTGTTTTTT.

The rearrangement joins TRBV10-3 to TRBJ1-5, with D possibly being TRBD1 (5 bases). The CDR3 totals 13 residues. CDR1 and CDR2 (germline): ENHRY, SYGVKD. Between the trimmed V and J ends, which lost 5 bases and 4 bases, there was a span of 9 bases. The CDR3 spells CAISSDRNQPQHF. In DNA, the CDR3 is TGTGCCATCAGTTCCGACAGAAATCAGCCCCAGCATTTT.

The J gene is TRBJ1-2, the V gene TRBV6-1; weak D call: TRBD1 (5 bases). This CDR3 is 14 amino acids long. Germline V gives CDR1 MNHNS, CDR2 SASEGT. The ends were cut back, 7 bases at V and 2 bases at J, with 14 bases in the middle. Here the CDR3 DNA reads TGTGCCAGCAATGGGTTCAGGGCGAACTATGGCTACACCTTC. Protein sequence: CASNGFRANYGYTF.

The chain uses TRBV10-3 and TRBJ2-1, with 8 bases matching TRBD2. Germline CDR1 reads ENHRY; CDR2 reads SYGVKD. V was pared by 0 bases and J by 5 bases, with 6 bases of the junction left unmatched. The CDR3 loop spans 16 amino acids. This chain's CDR3 is CAISESRSGRDNEQFF. The CDR3 coding sequence is TGTGCCATCAGTGAGTCAAGGAGCGGGAGAGACAATGAGCAGTTCTTC.

This clonotype showed up just a few times. The chain uses TRBV27 and TRBJ2-3; 10 nucleotides align to TRBD1. Looked up from germline, CDR1 is MNHEY and CDR2 is SMNVEV (reference sequence). The CDR3 runs to 20 residues. Trimming took 5 bases from V and 6 from J; bases not matched to a gene: 23. This CDR3 reads CASSPRQGAAIWRREDTQYF. The CDR3 nucleotides read TGTGCCAGCAGTCCTCGACAGGGGGCTGCGATTTGGCGGAGGGAGGATACGCAGTATTTT.

With regard to this clonotype: A much larger clone lies a single base off, so this may be a read error. V gene TRBV3-1 combines with J gene TRBJ2-7; tentative D call: TRBD2 (5 bases). Germline assignment: CDR1 LGHDT and CDR2 YNNKEL (reference sequence). The germline V and J ends were trimmed by 4 bases and 6 bases, with 19 bases remaining between them. CDR3 length: 15 amino acids. CDR3 nucleotides: TGTGCCAGCAGCCGAGTCGCATGGCTAGCCCCCGAGCAGTACTTC. Protein: CASSRVAWLAPEQYF.

This clonotype was observed many times. The V call is TRBV28, the J call TRBJ2-1; D not certain. The V and J ends lost 4 bases and 0 bases respectively, with 13 bases between them. This CDR3 contains 16 residues. CDR1 and CDR2 (germline): MDHEN, SYDVKM. The chain's CDR3 is CASSSRAWSSYNEQFF. The CDR3 nucleotides read TGTGCCAGCAGTTCCCGGGCGTGGAGCTCCTACAATGAGCAGTTCTTC.

The chain links TRBV6-5 to TRBJ2-2; 14 nucleotides align to TRBD2. With 0 bases clipped from V and 6 bases from J, the junction kept 0 bases outside the gene matches. CDR3 size: 16 residues. Germline V gene data show CDR1 as MNHEY and CDR2 as SVGAGI. As DNA, the CDR3 is TGTGCCAGCAGTTACTCGGGACTAGCGGGAGCCGGGGAGCTGTTTTTT. Encoded protein: CASSYSGLAGAGELFF.

With regard to this clonotype: A much larger clone lies one base from this, so it may be a read error. The chain recombines TRBV12-3 or TRBV12-4 with TRBJ1-2; 12 bases line up with TRBD1. This CDR3 spans 15 amino acids. CDR3 sequence reads: CASSLGGQGASGCTF. As DNA, the CDR3 is TGTGCCAGCAGTTTGGGGGGACAGGGGGCCTCTGGCTGCACCTTC.

This clonotype was seen repeatedly, ten times or more. CDR3 protein: CASSLLQGRTYEQYF. The CDR3 DNA follows: TGTGCCAGCAGCTTACTTCAGGGCCGAACCTACGAGCAGTACTTC. The chain links TRBV7-2 to TRBJ2-7; tentatively, D is TRBD1 (5 bases). Trimming removed 2 bases from V and 2 bases from J, with 13 bases in between. Germline CDR1 and CDR2: SGHTA and FQGNSA. The CDR3 has 15 amino acids.

The CDR3 region has the DNA TGTGCCAGCAGCCAAGATGCCAGGTACGAGCAGTACTTC. Amino acids: CASSQDARYEQYF. The chain carries TRBV3-1 and TRBJ2-7; D uncertain. The germline V gene has CDR1 LGHDT and CDR2 YNNKEL (reference sequence). Between the trimmed V and J ends, which lost 0 bases and 4 bases, there was a span of 7 bases. The CDR3 is 13 residues long.

The V and J genes are TRBV19 and TRBJ2-7, with 9 bases fitting TRBD1. J lost 5 bases, V lost 3 bases, and 2 bases had no gene match. The CDR3 has 13 amino acids. Germline CDR1 is LNHDA and CDR2 is SQIVND (reference sequence). The CDR3 protein is CASSITGGNEQYF. CDR3 bases: TGTGCCAGTAGTATTACAGGGGGCAACGAGCAGTACTTC.

V gene TRBV30 combines with J gene TRBJ2-2; D gene uncertain. The V and J ends lost 3 bases and 0 bases respectively, with 8 bases between them. Germline values: CDR1 GTSNPN, CDR2 SVGIG (reference sequence). The CDR3 totals 14 residues. This chain's CDR3 is CAWRQFANTGELFF. CDR3 nucleotide sequence: TGTGCCTGGAGACAGTTCGCGAACACCGGGGAGCTGTTTTTT.

This clonotype appeared a few times. This chain uses TRBV10-3 with TRBJ1-5, with D unresolved. V gave up 8 bases and J gave up 4 bases, with 18 bases separating them. Germline values: CDR1 ENHRY, CDR2 SYGVKD. This CDR3 is 15 amino acids long. CDR3 loop: CAIGYRDGKNQPQHF. The CDR3 nucleotides read TGTGCCATCGGGTACAGAGACGGGAAGAATCAGCCCCAGCATTTT.

Details on this clonotype: A much larger clone lies one base from this, so it may be a read error. The CDR3 loop reads CASSPDRPGETQYF. In DNA form, the CDR3 reads TGTGCCAGCAGCCCCGACCGGCCGGGGGAGACCCAGTACTTC. The chain employs TRBV11-2 and TRBJ2-5; a possible D gene is TRBD2 (5 bases). Germline CDR1 is SGHAT and CDR2 is FQNNGV. The CDR3 loop spans 14 amino acids. Trimming took 5 bases from V and 5 from J, leaving 15 bases between them.

This clonotype came up a few times. The J gene is TRBJ2-7, the V gene TRBV27; tentative D call: TRBD2 (6 bases). The V and J ends lost 2 bases and 6 bases respectively, with 11 bases between them. The CDR3 extends over 13 amino acids. Germline lookup yields CDR1 MNHEY and CDR2 SMNVEV (reference sequence). The CDR3 region is CASSLATRREQYF. The CDR3 DNA is TGTGCCAGCAGTTTAGCGACTAGACGCGAGCAGTACTTC.

This rearrangement joins TRBV7-9 to TRBJ1-5, with TRBD1 identical over 11 bases. V lost 3 bases and J lost 4; bases outside the gene matches: 5. The CDR3 is 16 residues long. Per germline, CDR1 SEHNR and CDR2 FQNEAQ (reference sequence). Here the CDR3 reads CASSLDRGLGNQPQHF. In DNA form, the CDR3 reads TGTGCCAGCAGCTTGGACAGGGGGCTCGGTAATCAGCCCCAGCATTTT.

V gene TRBV13 combines with J gene TRBJ2-7, with 9 bases identical to TRBD2. This CDR3 is built from 15 residues. Germline trimming cut 3 bases from V and 1 base from J; bases unmatched to any gene: 4. The germline V gene has CDR1 PRHDT and CDR2 FYEKMQ (reference sequence). DNA of the CDR3: TGTGCCAGCAGCTTCTTAGCGGGAGCGTCCTACGAGCAGTACTTC. Its protein product is CASSFLAGASYEQYF.

In regard to this clonotype: This may arise from a read error, as a much more abundant clone is one base away. The chain combines TRBV5-1 with TRBJ2-7; possibly TRBD1 or TRBD2 for D (5 bases each). V gave up 0 bases and J gave up 3 bases, with 13 bases separating them. The germline V gene has CDR1 SGHRS and CDR2 YFSETQ. The CDR3 contains 15 residues. CDR3 sequence reads: CASSLGRGDYYEQYF. In DNA, the CDR3 is TGCGCCAGCAGCTTGGGAAGGGGCGACTACTACGAGCAGTACTTC.

Note on this clonotype: Given a much more abundant clone one base away, this may be a read error. The CDR3 DNA follows: TGTGCCGGCAGACTCCGGGACGGATTGAACACTGAAGCTTTCTTT. Its translation is CAGRLRDGLNTEAFF. V is TRBV2 and J is TRBJ1-1, with D maybe TRBD1 (5 bases). The CDR3 runs to 15 residues. CDR1 SNHLY and CDR2 FYNNEI come from the germline V gene.

The table lists this clonotype with many counts. The rearrangement links TRBV12-3 or TRBV12-4 to TRBJ1-1, with TRBD1 matching over 8 bases. V lost 6 bases to trimming and J lost 7 bases; unmatched junction nucleotides: 7. The CDR3 runs 13 residues. The DNA of the CDR3 is TGTGCCAGCAGGTCGCAGGGGGCTATTGAAGCTTTCTTT. It specifies CASRSQGAIEAFF.

This clonotype appeared a few times. The chain is built from TRBV11-2 and TRBJ2-7; 14 bases are shared with TRBD2. The V gene's germline CDR1 is SGHAT and CDR2 FQNNGV. The CDR3 is 18 amino acids. V lost 1 base, J lost 4 bases, and 9 bases stayed unmatched. For the CDR3, the DNA is TGTGCCAGCAGCTTAGGGGGACTAGCGGGAGCGCCAGGTTACGAGCAGTACTTC. Residues: CASSLGGLAGAPGYEQYF.

This clonotype has just a few counts. The chain combines TRBV20-1 with TRBJ2-4, with D perhaps assigned TRBD1 or TRBD2 (5 bases each). The CDR3 runs to 16 residues. Trimming took off 4 bases at V and 0 bases at J, with 16 bases between the two ends. The germline V gene encodes CDR1 DFQATT and CDR2 SNEGSKA (reference sequence). The CDR3 loop is CSAIGRGGRAKNIQYF. For the CDR3, the DNA is TGCAGTGCTATTGGACGGGGCGGGCGAGCCAAAAACATTCAGTACTTC.

Only one count was recorded for this clonotype. V usage is TRBV19 and J usage is TRBJ1-1; possibly TRBD1 for D (5 bases). Germline loops: CDR1 LNHDA, CDR2 SQIVND (reference sequence). CDR3 length: 14 amino acids. V was trimmed by 8 bases and J by 0 bases, leaving 13 bases between them. CDR3 coding DNA: TGTGCCAGTCAGGGCATTTTCATGAACACTGAAGCTTTCTTT. It codes for CASQGIFMNTEAFF.